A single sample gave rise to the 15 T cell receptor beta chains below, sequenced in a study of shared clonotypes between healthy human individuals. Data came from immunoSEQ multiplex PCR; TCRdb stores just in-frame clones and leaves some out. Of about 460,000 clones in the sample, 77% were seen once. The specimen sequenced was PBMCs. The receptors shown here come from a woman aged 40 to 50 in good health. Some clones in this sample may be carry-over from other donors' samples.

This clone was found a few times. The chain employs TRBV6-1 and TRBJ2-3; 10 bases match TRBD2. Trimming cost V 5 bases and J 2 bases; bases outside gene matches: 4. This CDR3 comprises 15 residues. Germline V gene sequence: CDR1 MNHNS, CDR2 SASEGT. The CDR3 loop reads CASSRLAGATDTQYF. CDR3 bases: TGTGCCAGCAGTCGACTAGCGGGCGCCACAGATACGCAGTATTTT.

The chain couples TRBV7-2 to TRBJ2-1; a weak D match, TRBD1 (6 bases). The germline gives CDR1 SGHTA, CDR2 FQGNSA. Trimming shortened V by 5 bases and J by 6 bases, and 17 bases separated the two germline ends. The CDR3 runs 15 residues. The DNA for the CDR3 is TGTGCCAGCAGCCCAGCCTGGGGGCCGGGCAATGAGCAGTTCTTC. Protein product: CASSPAWGPGNEQFF.

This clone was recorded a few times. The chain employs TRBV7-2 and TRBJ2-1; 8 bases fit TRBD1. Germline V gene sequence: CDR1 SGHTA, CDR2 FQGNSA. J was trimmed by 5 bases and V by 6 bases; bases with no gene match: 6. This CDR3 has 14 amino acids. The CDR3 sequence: CASRRTGSHNEQFF. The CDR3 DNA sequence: TGTGCCAGCAGGAGGACAGGGTCCCACAATGAGCAGTTCTTC. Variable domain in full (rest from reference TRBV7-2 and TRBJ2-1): GAGVSQSPSNKVTEKGKDVELRCDPISGHTALYWYRQSLGQGLEFLIYFQGNSAPDKSGLPSDRFSAERTGGSVSTLTIQRTQQEDSAVYLCASRRTGSHNEQFFGPGTRLTVL.

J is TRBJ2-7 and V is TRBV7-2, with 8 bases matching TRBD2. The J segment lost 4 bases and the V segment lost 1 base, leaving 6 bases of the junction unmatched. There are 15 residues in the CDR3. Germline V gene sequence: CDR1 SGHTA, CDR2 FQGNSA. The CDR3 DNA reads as TGTGCCAGCAGCTTAGACGGGAGGGCCGTGTACGAGCAGTACTTC. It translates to CASSLDGRAVYEQYF.

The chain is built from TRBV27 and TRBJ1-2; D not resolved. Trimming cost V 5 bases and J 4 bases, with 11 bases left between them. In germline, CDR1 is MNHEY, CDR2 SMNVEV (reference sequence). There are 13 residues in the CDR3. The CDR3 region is CASSPDGGYGYTF. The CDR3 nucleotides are TGTGCCAGCAGTCCCGACGGAGGCTATGGCTACACCTTC.

CDR3 amino acids: CASSHGGADTQYF. CDR3 nucleotides: TGCGCCAGCAGCCACGGAGGCGCAGATACGCAGTATTTT. V is TRBV5-1 and J is TRBJ2-3; perhaps TRBD2 as D (5 bases). Trimming pared 4 bases from V and 4 bases from J, leaving 10 bases between. The germline V gene has CDR1 SGHRS and CDR2 YFSETQ. The CDR3 totals 13 residues.

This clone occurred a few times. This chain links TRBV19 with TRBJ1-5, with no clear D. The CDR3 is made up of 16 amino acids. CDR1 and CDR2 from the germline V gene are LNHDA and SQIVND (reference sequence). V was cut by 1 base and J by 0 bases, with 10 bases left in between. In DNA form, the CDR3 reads TGTGCCAGTAGTATAGGGGCTGAGACTAGCAATCAGCCCCAGCATTTT. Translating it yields CASSIGAETSNQPQHF. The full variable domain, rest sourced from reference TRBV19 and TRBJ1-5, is DGGITQSPKYLFRKEGQNVTLSCEQNLNHDAMYWYRQDPGQGLRLIYYSQIVNDFQKGDIAEGYSVSREKKESFPLTVTSAQKNPTAFYLCASSIGAETSNQPQHFGDGTRLSIL.

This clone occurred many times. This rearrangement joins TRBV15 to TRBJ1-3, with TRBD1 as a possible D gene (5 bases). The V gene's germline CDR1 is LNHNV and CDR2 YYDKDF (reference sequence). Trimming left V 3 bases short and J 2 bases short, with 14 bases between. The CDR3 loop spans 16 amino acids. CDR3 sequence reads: CATSRGDGGPGNTIYF. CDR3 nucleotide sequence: TGTGCCACCAGCAGGGGGGACGGAGGTCCTGGAAACACCATATATTTT.

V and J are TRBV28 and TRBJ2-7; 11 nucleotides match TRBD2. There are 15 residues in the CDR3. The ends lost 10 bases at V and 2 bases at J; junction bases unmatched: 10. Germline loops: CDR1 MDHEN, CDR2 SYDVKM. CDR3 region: CATMELAGGTYEQYF. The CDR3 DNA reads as TGTGCCACCATGGAATTAGCGGGAGGGACCTACGAGCAGTACTTC.

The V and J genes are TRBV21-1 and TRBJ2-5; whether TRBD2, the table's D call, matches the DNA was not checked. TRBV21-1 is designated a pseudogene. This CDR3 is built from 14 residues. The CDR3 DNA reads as TGTGCCAGCAGCAGAGGACTAGAGAGAGAGACCCAGTACTTC. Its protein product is CASSRGLERETQYF.

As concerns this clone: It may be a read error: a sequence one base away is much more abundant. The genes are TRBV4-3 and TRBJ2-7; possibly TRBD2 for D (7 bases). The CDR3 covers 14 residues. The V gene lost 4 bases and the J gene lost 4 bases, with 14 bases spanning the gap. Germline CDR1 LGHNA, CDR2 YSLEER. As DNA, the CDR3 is TGCGCCAGCAGCCGCGGACTAGGGGGGTACGAGCAGTACTTC. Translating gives CASSRGLGGYEQYF.

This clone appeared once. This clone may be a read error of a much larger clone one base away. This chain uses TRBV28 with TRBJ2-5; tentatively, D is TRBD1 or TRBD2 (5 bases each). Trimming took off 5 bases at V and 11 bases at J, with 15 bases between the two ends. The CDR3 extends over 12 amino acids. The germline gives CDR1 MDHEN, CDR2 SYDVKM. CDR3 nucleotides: TGTGCCAGCAGTCCCTGGGGGTACCAGCAGTACTTC. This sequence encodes CASSPWGYQQYF.

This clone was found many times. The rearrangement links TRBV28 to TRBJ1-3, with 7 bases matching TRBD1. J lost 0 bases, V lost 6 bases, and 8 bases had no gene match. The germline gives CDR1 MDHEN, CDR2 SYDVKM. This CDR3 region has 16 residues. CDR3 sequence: CASRHRRGRSGNTIYF. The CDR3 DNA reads TGTGCCAGCAGACACCGAAGGGGGCGCTCTGGAAACACCATATATTTT.

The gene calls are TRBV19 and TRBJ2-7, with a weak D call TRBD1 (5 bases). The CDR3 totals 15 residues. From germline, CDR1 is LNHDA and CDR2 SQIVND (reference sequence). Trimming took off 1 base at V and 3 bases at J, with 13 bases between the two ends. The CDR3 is CASSIGHRGNYEQYF. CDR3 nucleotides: TGTGCCAGTAGTATAGGCCATAGGGGAAACTACGAGCAGTACTTC. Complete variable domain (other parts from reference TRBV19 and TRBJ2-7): DGGITQSPKYLFRKEGQNVTLSCEQNLNHDAMYWYRQDPGQGLRLIYYSQIVNDFQKGDIAEGYSVSREKKESFPLTVTSAQKNPTAFYLCASSIGHRGNYEQYFGPGTRLTVT.

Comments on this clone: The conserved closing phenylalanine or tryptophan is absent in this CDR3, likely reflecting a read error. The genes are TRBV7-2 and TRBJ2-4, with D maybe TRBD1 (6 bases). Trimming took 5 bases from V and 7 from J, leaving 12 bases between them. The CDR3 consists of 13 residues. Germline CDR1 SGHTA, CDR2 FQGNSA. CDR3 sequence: CTSSNDRSNIQYL. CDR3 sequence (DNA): TGTACCAGCAGCAACGACAGGTCCAACATTCAGTACCTC.